This T cell receptor beta chain was found in a study of blood T cells in healthy people across ages. The CDR3 loop spans 13 amino acids. Deletions cut 8 bases from V and 2 bases from J, with 11 bases between. Germline CDR1 is MGHRA and CDR2 is YSYEKL. Peripheral blood, ten milliliters per donor, was collected. The second PCR ran roughly 6 to 11 cycles with a sample-barcoded 5' primer and J-beta primers. Each cDNA was tagged by a template-switch adaptor containing 12 random nucleotides. TCRdb processed the 5' RACE reads anew with MiXCR; each CDR3 protein has one entry. The table lists 450,000 to 600,000 distinct CDR3 sequences, about 27% of them singletons, with about 3.9% in the top ten. This same sample was also part of a study on T cells of mothers and their children.

Sequencing input: blood. The sequence came from a boy under 10 years old in good health. This chain links TRBV4-1 with TRBJ2-3; perhaps TRBD2 as D (5 bases). CDR3 DNA: TGCGCCAGCGGAGGCGAGAACACAGATACGCAGTATTTT. Amino acid sequence: CASGGENTDTQYF.